Shown below are 15 T cell receptor beta chains from a single sample sequenced in a study of blood T cell repertoires in COVID-19 (dated by TCRdb to 2020 to 2021). Libraries were prepared through the immunoSEQ multiplex PCR assay. TCRdb took this table from immuneACCESS and kept in-frame rearrangements with V and J called. Such tables lack part of the clones; where checked against another copy, unresolved V genes explain under half of the gap, and the rest is unexplained. The sample table contains about 210,000 clones; only one count was recorded for about 89% of them. About 5% of the sample lies in the top ten. Sequenced: peripheral blood. All receptors come from a woman between 40 and 50 years old with acute or convalescent COVID-19.

The chain couples TRBV2 to TRBJ2-7; D may be TRBD2 (5 bases). The CDR3 is 13 residues long. V was pared by 4 bases and J by 4 bases, with 11 bases between. Germline lookup yields CDR1 SNHLY and CDR2 FYNNEI. The CDR3, as DNA: TGTGCCAGCAGTGGGGGTGGCGGGTACGAGCAGTACGTC. It specifies CASSGGGGYEQYV.

This rearrangement joins TRBV5-1 to TRBJ1-2; possibly TRBD1 for D (6 bases). CDR1 and CDR2 (germline): SGHRS, YFSETQ. The V gene lost 4 bases and the J gene lost 0 bases, with 13 bases spanning the gap. The CDR3 contains 15 residues. CDR3 sequence reads: CASSDNGQPNYGYTF. CDR3 in DNA: TGCGCCAGCAGCGATAACGGACAGCCTAACTATGGCTACACCTTC.

V and J are TRBV4-1 and TRBJ2-7, with D possibly TRBD1 on 5 matching bases. Deletions cut 0 bases from V and 4 bases from J, with 16 bases between. This CDR3 is 16 amino acids long. Germline V gene data show CDR1 as MGHRA and CDR2 as YSYEKL. The CDR3 DNA sequence: TGCGCCAGCAGCCAAGATCCCAGGGCAGCCCATTACGAGCAGTACGTC. It codes for CASSQDPRAAHYEQYV.

This chain uses TRBV30 with TRBJ2-2; D is undetermined. Germline CDR1 reads GTSNPN; CDR2 reads SVGIG (reference sequence). Trimming took off 1 base at V and 6 bases at J, with 18 bases between the two ends. This CDR3 contains 16 residues. The CDR3 protein is CAWSEAVTGGPGELFF. CDR3 nucleotides: TGTGCCTGGAGTGAGGCCGTAACCGGCGGTCCCGGGGAGCTGTTTTTT.

The CDR3 region has the DNA TGTGCCAGCTCAGTCCTAGCTAATGAAAAACTGTTTTTT. Translation gives CASSVLANEKLFF. The rearrangement uses TRBV6-5 and TRBJ1-4; D remains ambiguous. This CDR3 has 13 amino acids. Trimming removed 8 bases from V and 3 bases from J, with 10 bases in between. From germline, CDR1 is MNHEY and CDR2 SVGAGI.

This clone has only a few counts. The rearrangement joins TRBV4-1 to TRBJ1-5; 8 bases align to TRBD1. V lost 4 bases and J lost 11; bases outside the gene matches: 10. The CDR3 runs 14 residues. Germline loops: CDR1 MGHRA, CDR2 YSYEKL. The CDR3 coding sequence is TGCGCCAGCAGCCTAGGACAGGGTGCGGTCGCCCAGCATTTT. It yields the protein CASSLGQGAVAQHF.

V usage is TRBV10-3 and J usage is TRBJ2-5; D gene uncertain. The CDR3 contains 12 residues. The ends were cut back, 3 bases at V and 2 bases at J, with 4 bases in the middle. Germline CDR1 ENHRY, CDR2 SYGVKD. The CDR3: CAISDFQETQYF. Written as DNA, the CDR3 is TGTGCCATCAGTGACTTTCAAGAGACCCAGTACTTC.

In its sample, this clone was seen once. This chain joins TRBV5-1 and TRBJ2-3; perhaps TRBD1 as D (6 bases). Trimming stripped 2 bases from V and 0 bases from J, with 10 bases between. The CDR3 extends over 15 amino acids. Germline V gene sequence: CDR1 SGHRS, CDR2 YFSETQ. The CDR3 nucleotides are TGCGCCAGCAGCTTCACAGGACAGAGCACAGATACGCAGTATTTT. It codes for CASSFTGQSTDTQYF.

This clone was seen a few times. The chain employs TRBV5-5 and TRBJ2-3; tentative D call: TRBD2 (6 bases). V was shortened by 3 bases and J by 1 base, with 15 bases between the two germline ends. Germline CDR1 and CDR2: SGHKS and YYEKEE (reference sequence). This CDR3 spans 16 amino acids. CDR3 in amino acids: CASSWEVWVRTDTQYF. CDR3 coding DNA: TGTGCCAGCAGCTGGGAGGTATGGGTTCGCACAGATACGCAGTATTTT. The full variable domain, rest sourced from reference TRBV5-5 and TRBJ2-3, is DAGVTQSPTHLIKTRGQQVTLRCSPISGHKSVSWYQQVLGQGPQFIFQYYEKEERGRGNFPDRFSARQFPNYSSELNVNALLLGDSALYLCASSWEVWVRTDTQYFGPGTRLTVL.

V usage is TRBV7-9 and J usage is TRBJ1-2; D is possibly TRBD1 (5 bases). V was pared by 2 bases and J by 2 bases, with 12 bases between. The germline CDR1 and CDR2 sequences are SEHNR and FQNEAQ (reference sequence). CDR3 length equals 15 residues. The CDR3 sequence is CASSLMTVPNYGYTF. In DNA form, the CDR3 reads TGTGCCAGCAGCTTAATGACAGTCCCCAACTATGGCTACACCTTC.

This clone occurred once. The gene calls are TRBV10-3 and TRBJ1-1; D is undetermined. The CDR3 is 18 residues long. Germline loops: CDR1 ENHRY, CDR2 SYGVKD. V was cut by 3 bases and J by 1 base, with 21 bases left in between. For the CDR3, the DNA is TGTGCCATCAGTGAAGCGGTTCTAGGCTCCGGTTGGAACACTGAAGCTTTCTTT. Translating it yields CAISEAVLGSGWNTEAFF.

V gene TRBV9 combines with J gene TRBJ1-2, with D possibly TRBD1 on 6 matching bases. The CDR3 is 14 residues long. Per germline, CDR1 SGDLS and CDR2 YYNGEE. Trimming stripped 0 bases from V and 5 bases from J, with 11 bases between. The DNA of the CDR3 is TGTGCCAGCAGCGTAGGACAGGTCGGGTATGGCTACACCTTC. This gives the protein CASSVGQVGYGYTF.

The V gene is TRBV5-4, the J gene TRBJ2-7; 10 nucleotides match TRBD1. After removal of 4 bases from V and 7 bases from J, the junction contained 8 bases not matched to a gene. The CDR3 extends over 14 amino acids. Germline V gene lookup returns CDR1 SGHNT and CDR2 YYREEE (reference sequence). CDR3 in DNA: TGTGCCAGCAGCCGGGGGACAGGGGTGAGGGAGCAGTACGTC. It encodes CASSRGTGVREQYV.

J is TRBJ2-5 and V is TRBV11-2; TRBD2 aligns across 9 bases. The CDR3 spans 15 residues. Germline trimming cut 2 bases from V and 5 bases from J; bases unmatched to any gene: 6. CDR1 is SGHAT, CDR2 FQNNGV, per germline. The CDR3: CASSLLAGLVETQYF. As DNA, the CDR3 is TGTGCCAGCAGCTTACTAGCGGGGCTGGTGGAGACCCAGTACTTC.

The chain recombines TRBV7-2 with TRBJ2-7; D gene unclear. This CDR3 spans 13 amino acids. Trimming left V 1 base short and J 2 bases short, with 6 bases between. Germline V gene lookup returns CDR1 SGHTA and CDR2 FQGNSA. The CDR3 bases are TGTGCCAGCAGCTTAGGCGCCCCCTACGAGCAGTACGTC. Translation: CASSLGAPYEQYV.